The source of this TCR beta chain is a study of cytomegalovirus exposure and HLA in healthy donors. The CDR3 contains 14 residues. V was clipped by 5 bases and J by 8 bases; unmatched bases: 8. The germline V gene encodes CDR1 MNHEY and CDR2 SVGAGI. PCR was performed using 60 Vbeta and 13 Jbeta primers. TCRdb keeps only in-frame clones here, not all; method: immunoSEQ multiplex PCR. The repertoire holds 140,000 to 150,000 clones, with roughly 9.7% as singletons. Only a few counts were recorded for this clone. The antigen remains unidentified. Study-wide results and caveats: It emerged from a later analysis that several of the most significant clusters appeared to be linked to common viral pathogens.

This TCR was recovered from a man over 45 in good health and CMV-seronegative. J is TRBJ2-1 and V is TRBV6-5; 8 bases are a match to TRBD1. Sequenced: PBMCs. The CDR3 DNA reads TGTGCCAGCAGTAGACAGGGGTTGACCGATGAGCAGTTCTTC. It encodes CASSRQGLTDEQFF.